The clone carrying this T cell receptor beta chain was counted ten times or more. TCRdb re-derived calls from the 5' RACE reads in MiXCR, one entry per CDR3 protein. The sample includes some 130,000 distinct CDR3 sequences, approximately 14% of them seen just once. The data are from a study of CD8 T cells in ankylosing spondylitis. V lost 4 bases and J lost 9; bases outside the gene matches: 14. This CDR3 has 16 amino acids. Germline V gene data show CDR1 as MNHEY and CDR2 as SVGAGI. The rearrangement joins TRBV6-5 to TRBJ2-1; 8 bases map to TRBD2. The receptor comes from a female donor with ankylosing spondylitis or in good health (not recorded which). Material for sequencing was blood, either unsorted or a sorted T cell fraction (not recorded which). CDR3 region: CASSFPGGGGTAEQFF. The CDR3 region has the DNA TGTGCCAGCAGTTTCCCGGGAGGGGGGGGTACTGCTGAGCAGTTCTTC.